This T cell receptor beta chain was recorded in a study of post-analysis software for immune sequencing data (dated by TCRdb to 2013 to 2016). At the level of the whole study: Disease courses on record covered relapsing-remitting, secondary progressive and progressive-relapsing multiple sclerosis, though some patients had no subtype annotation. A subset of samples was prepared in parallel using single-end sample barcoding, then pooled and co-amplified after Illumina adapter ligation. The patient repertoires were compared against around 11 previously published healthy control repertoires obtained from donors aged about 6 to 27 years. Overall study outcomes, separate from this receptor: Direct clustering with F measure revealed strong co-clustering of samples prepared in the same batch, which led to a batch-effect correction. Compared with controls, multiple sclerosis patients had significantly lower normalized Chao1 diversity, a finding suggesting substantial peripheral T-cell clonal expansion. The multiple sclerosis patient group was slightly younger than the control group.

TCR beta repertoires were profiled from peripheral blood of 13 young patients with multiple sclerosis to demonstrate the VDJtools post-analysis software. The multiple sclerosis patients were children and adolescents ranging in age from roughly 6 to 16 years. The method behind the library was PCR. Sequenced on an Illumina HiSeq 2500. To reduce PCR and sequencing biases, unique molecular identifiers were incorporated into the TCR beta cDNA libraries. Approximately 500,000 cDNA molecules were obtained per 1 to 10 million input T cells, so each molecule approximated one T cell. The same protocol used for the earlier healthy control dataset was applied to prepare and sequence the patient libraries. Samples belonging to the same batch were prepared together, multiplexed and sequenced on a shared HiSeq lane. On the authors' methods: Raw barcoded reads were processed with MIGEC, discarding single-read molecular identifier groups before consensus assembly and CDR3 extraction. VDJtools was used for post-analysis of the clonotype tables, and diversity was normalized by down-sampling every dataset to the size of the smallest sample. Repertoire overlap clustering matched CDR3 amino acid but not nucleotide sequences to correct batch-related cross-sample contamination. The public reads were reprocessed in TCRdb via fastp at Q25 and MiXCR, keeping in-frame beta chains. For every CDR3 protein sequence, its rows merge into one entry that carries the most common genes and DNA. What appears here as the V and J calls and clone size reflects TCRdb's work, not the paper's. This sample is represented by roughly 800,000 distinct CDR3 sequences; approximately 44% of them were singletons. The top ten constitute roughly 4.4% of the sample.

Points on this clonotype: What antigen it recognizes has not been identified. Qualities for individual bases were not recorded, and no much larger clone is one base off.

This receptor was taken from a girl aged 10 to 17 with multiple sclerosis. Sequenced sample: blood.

The sequenced DNA is TGTGCCACCGGGGACCACACAGATACGCAGTATTTT. It encodes CATGDHTDTQYF. The receptor chain draws on TRBV3-1 and TRBJ2-3, with the D call perhaps TRBD1 or TRBD2, each one matching 5 bases. The CDR3 runs 12 residues from the cysteine to the phenylalanine. Of the read, only the CDR3 DNA is kept; its 36 bases are in frame from base 1. Taken from the germline V gene (reference sequence), the CDR1 and CDR2 loops are LGHDT and YNNKEL. Cut back by 10 bases and 2 bases, the V and J ends lie 10 bases apart.